Listed here are 28 T cell receptor beta chains from one sample, sequenced in a study of tumor-infiltrating lymphocytes in primary liver carcinoma. The researchers produced TCR beta cDNA from around 500 ng total RNA with a constant-region primer. What produced the TCR beta libraries was three nested multiplex PCR rounds using slightly modified ARM-PCR. The first two PCR rounds used TRBV1-TRBV30 primers with a Cbeta primer, roughly 10 cycles each. MiXCR, applied by TCRdb to the multiplex PCR reads, yields one record per CDR3 protein. The profile shows 90,000 to 140,000 distinct CDR3 sequences, approximately 82% of them singletons. For each extraction, RNA and DNA were obtained together from about 20-30 mg of unsorted bulk tissue. Sequencing used liver tumor tissue from sampling region 3. Subset in this sample: tumor region T3, left-lateral pole. The origin of the receptors is a man between 35 and 55 years old with primary liver carcinoma and hepatitis B virus infection.

The chain has TRBV11-2 and TRBJ2-1; the D call may be TRBD1 or TRBD2 (5 bases each). CDR3 length equals 14 residues. CDR1 SGHAT and CDR2 FQNNGV come from the germline V gene. The V and J ends lost 9 bases and 4 bases respectively, with 16 bases between them. CDR3 nucleotides: TGTGCCAGGGGCTTAGATTGGGGGTACAATGAGCAGTTCTTC. It is translated as CARGLDWGYNEQFF. Complete variable domain (other parts from reference TRBV11-2 and TRBJ2-1): EAGVAQSPRYKIIEKRQSVAFWCNPISGHATLYWYQQILGQGPKLLIQFQNNGVVDDSQLPKDRFSAERLKGVDSTLKIQPAKLEDSAVYLCARGLDWGYNEQFFGPGTRLTVL.

With respect to this clonotype: One end of the junction fails to match germline, which may point to a read error. This rearrangement joins TRBV12-3 or TRBV12-4 to TRBJ2-7; TRBD2 agrees at 9 bases. The CDR3 is made up of 16 amino acids. The CDR3 sequence: CARSTPGGSGRNEQYF. CDR3 sequence (DNA): TGTGCCAGAAGTACCCCCGGAGGGAGCGGGAGGAACGAACAGTACTTC.

As concerns this clonotype: Compared with germline, one end of the junction differs, possibly owing to a read error. The chain joins TRBV12-3 or TRBV12-4 to TRBJ2-5, with D perhaps TRBD2 (6 bases). CDR3 length equals 15 residues. CDR3 residues: CASSNGGVDQETHYF. The CDR3, as DNA: TGTGCCAGCTCTAACGGAGGGGTCGACCAAGAGACCCACTACTTC.

Note on this clonotype: A junction boundary mismatches the germline segment, possibly from a read error. This rearrangement joins TRBV6-6 to TRBJ1-1; D possibly corresponds to TRBD1 (5 bases). The CDR3 spans 13 residues. CDR1 and CDR2 from the germline V gene are MNHNY and SVGAGI (reference sequence). The CDR3 DNA reads TGTACCAGCGGCACAGGAGGGACTACTGAAGCTTTCTTT. Its protein is CTSGTGGTTEAFF.

Turning to this clonotype: One end of the junction does not line up with germline, which may come from a read error. The chain has TRBV6-6 and TRBJ2-1, with 9 bases matching TRBD1. This CDR3 has 17 residues. The germline V gene encodes CDR1 MNHNY and CDR2 SVGAGI (reference sequence). CDR3 bases: TGTGCCAGCAGTTACTCGATGGGACAGGGCATAAACAATGAACAGTTCTTC. As protein: CASSYSMGQGINNEQFF.

This clonotype was seen many times. The CDR3 protein is CASSYTDRGMETQYF. The CDR3 DNA follows: TGTGCCAGCAGTTACACGGACAGGGGGATGGAGACCCAGTACTTC. The chain combines TRBV6-2 or TRBV6-3 with TRBJ2-5; TRBD1 aligns across 10 bases. The ends lost 2 bases at V and 5 bases at J; junction bases unmatched: 5. Germline V gene data show CDR1 as MNHEY and CDR2 as SVGEGT. The CDR3 loop spans 15 amino acids.

The table lists this clonotype with a count of one. J is TRBJ2-5 and V is TRBV11-2, with 12 bases lining up with TRBD2. Trimming took 5 bases from V and 5 from J; bases not matched to a gene: 12. The germline V gene has CDR1 SGHAT and CDR2 FQNNGV. This CDR3 has 17 residues. In DNA form, the CDR3 reads TGTGCCAGCAGCATAGGGCCGTCTAGCGGGAGGGATGAGACCCAGTACTTC. It encodes CASSIGPSSGRDETQYF.

J is TRBJ1-1 and V is TRBV6-6; 7 bases fit TRBD1. The CDR3 covers 15 residues. The germline gives CDR1 MNHNY, CDR2 SVGAGI (reference sequence). The trim removed 6 bases at V and 6 bases at J, leaving 13 bases unmatched. The CDR3 bases are TGTGCCAGCAGGAAAGAGGGGGCCGCAGACTCTGAAGCTTTCTTT. It is translated as CASRKEGAADSEAFF.

For this clonotype: One junction end disagrees with the germline gene, perhaps due to a read error. This chain joins TRBV6-6 and TRBJ1-1; the D is unclear. CDR3 length: 14 residues. Germline V gene sequence: CDR1 MNHNY, CDR2 SVGAGI (reference sequence). For the CDR3, the DNA is TGTCCCAGCAGTGGGAGAGGGATAAGGACTGAAGCTTTCTTT. Translation gives CPSSGRGIRTEAFF.

Regarding this clonotype: Germline and junction disagree at one end, which may indicate a read error. V is TRBV29-1 and J is TRBJ1-5; 9 positions agree with TRBD1. The germline V gene has CDR1 SQVTM and CDR2 ANQGSEA. The CDR3 spans 12 residues. The CDR3 DNA is TGCAGCCTGGGGACAGGGAATCAGTCCCAGCATTTT. Encoded protein: CSLGTGNQSQHF.

The chain carries TRBV30 and TRBJ2-4; 7 bases are a match to TRBD1. The CDR3 covers 13 residues. Germline V gene lookup returns CDR1 GTSNPN and CDR2 SVGIG (reference sequence). J gave up 6 bases and V 3 bases, and 5 bases lay outside the gene matches. CDR3 DNA: TGTGCCTGGAGCCGGGCAGGGGGAAACATTCAGTACTTC. The encoded protein is CAWSRAGGNIQYF.

Of note for this clonotype: Mismatch with germline at one junction end may stem from a read error. CDR3 protein: CANSSWDRGRNSHLLF. In nucleotides, the CDR3 is TGCGCCAACAGCTCCTGGGACAGGGGAAGGAATTCACACCTCCTCTTT. The V gene is TRBV4-3, the J gene TRBJ1-6; 10 nucleotides line up with TRBD1. The CDR3 length is 16 residues. CDR1 and CDR2 from the germline V gene are LGHNA and YSLEER.

The chain carries TRBV12-3 or TRBV12-4 and TRBJ2-3; D unclear. This CDR3 contains 12 residues. With 5 bases removed from V and 6 bases from J, the gap between germline ends came to 9 bases. The CDR3 spells CASSPLGDTQYF. CDR3 DNA sequence: TGTGCCAGCAGTCCCCTCGGCGATACGCAGTATTTT.

The V call is TRBV6-2 or TRBV6-3, the J call TRBJ2-7, with D possibly being TRBD2 (5 bases). Germline lookup yields CDR1 MNHEY and CDR2 SVGEGT. V was shortened by 7 bases and J by 0 bases, with 25 bases between the two germline ends. The length of the CDR3 is 18 residues. The DNA for the CDR3 is TGTGCCAGCAAACAACTAAATGGACTTCACTCGAGCTCCTACGAGCAGTACTTC. The encoded protein is CASKQLNGLHSSSYEQYF.

As regards this clonotype: One end of the junction is discordant with germline, which a read error may explain. This chain uses TRBV6-1 with TRBJ2-7; D is tentatively TRBD1 or TRBD2 (5 bases each). CDR3 length: 16 amino acids. CDR1 is MNHNS, CDR2 SASEGT, per germline. The CDR3 sequence is CASSENPGRSIRGQYF. DNA for the CDR3: TGCGCCAGCAGTGAAAATCCGGGACGTTCTATAAGGGGGCAGTACTTC.

About this clonotype: The junction does not match germline at one end; this may be a read error. V gene TRBV4-2 combines with J gene TRBJ1-3, with unresolved D. The CDR3 extends over 17 amino acids. Per germline, CDR1 LGHNA and CDR2 YNFKEQ. For the CDR3, the DNA is TGTGCCAGCAGCCAAGGTCGAGCAGGCGCCTTTGGAAACATCATATATTTT. As protein: CASSQGRAGAFGNIIYF.

The J gene is TRBJ2-7, the V gene TRBV6-5, with 7 bases matching TRBD2. Looked up from germline, CDR1 is MNHEY and CDR2 is SVGAGI. The CDR3 spans 15 residues. The V segment lost 6 bases and the J segment 7 bases; nucleotides outside the gene matches: 15. The chain's CDR3 is CASRMKTSREGEQYF. In nucleotides, the CDR3 is TGTGCCAGCAGGATGAAGACTAGCAGGGAAGGGGAGCAGTACTTC.

With respect to this clonotype: Germline is not matched at one junction end, which may reflect a read error. The CDR3 reads CSVEASVQETLYF. In nucleotides, the CDR3 is TGTAGCGTTGAAGCCTCGGTACAAGAGACCCTATACTTC. This chain links TRBV29-1 with TRBJ2-5; D might be TRBD2 (5 bases). The germline V gene has CDR1 SQVTM and CDR2 ANQGSEA. The CDR3 totals 13 residues. Together with reference TRBV29-1 and TRBJ2-5, the CDR3 gives the full variable domain: SAVISQKPSRDICQRGTSLTIQCQVDSQVTMMFWYRQQPGQSLTLIATANQGSEATYESGFVIDKFPISRPNLTFSTLTVSNMSPEDSSIYLCSVEASVQETLYFGPGTRLLVL.

On this clonotype: Its ends do not fully match the called genes, so a read error is possible. The rearrangement links TRBV6-6 to TRBJ2-7; D not certain. CDR3 length: 16 amino acids. Germline assignment: CDR1 MNHNY and CDR2 SVGAGI (reference sequence). CDR3 protein: CASSYSGIITSYEQYF. The CDR3 DNA reads TGTGCCAGCAGTTACTCGGGAATCATTACCTCCTACGAGCAGTATTTC.

About this clonotype itself: The junction shows a germline mismatch at one end, possibly a read error. The J gene is TRBJ2-4, the V gene TRBV7-8; no clear D. CDR3 length: 15 residues. Germline values: CDR1 SGHVS, CDR2 FQNEAQ. CDR3 residues: CTILGSKGDKNIQYF. The CDR3 DNA sequence: TGTACCATTTTGGGTTCGAAAGGAGACAAAAACATTCAATACTTC.

In regard to this clonotype: A read error may account for a junction end that differs from germline. V is TRBV10-2 and J is TRBJ2-3; TRBD1 aligns across 7 bases. Germline CDR1 is WSHSY and CDR2 is SAAADI. This CDR3 contains 17 residues. The CDR3: CTSSELQGLDSTDTQYF. The DNA for the CDR3 is TGCACCAGCAGTGAGTTACAGGGGCTAGATAGCACAGATACGCAGTATTTT.

Note on this clonotype: Relative to the germline gene, one junction end is altered; a read error may explain this. The chain combines TRBV6-5 with TRBJ2-5; 7 bases are a match to TRBD2. The CDR3 runs 15 residues. Germline lookup yields CDR1 MNHEY and CDR2 SVGAGI. The CDR3 nucleotides are TGTGCCAGCGGTTACTCGGCGGGGAGGGAAGAGACCCGGTACTTC. It yields the protein CASGYSAGREETRYF.

A remark on this clonotype: At one of its ends the junction is not consistent with the germline gene, which may arise from a read error. The rearrangement uses TRBV4-2 and TRBJ2-1; 9 bases are shared with TRBD2. This CDR3 has 17 amino acids. The germline V gene has CDR1 LGHNA and CDR2 YNFKEQ. The CDR3 sequence is CASSREVAGASYHEQLF. In DNA, the CDR3 is TGTGCCAGCAGCCGAGAGGTAGCGGGGGCCTCCTACCATGAGCAGTTATTC.

With respect to this clonotype: A read error is likely, as this CDR3 ends without the conserved phenylalanine or tryptophan. V is TRBV11-1 and J is TRBJ2-5, with D possibly matching TRBD2 (6 bases). This CDR3 contains 15 residues. Per the germline V gene, CDR1 is SGHAT and CDR2 is FQDESV (reference sequence). The CDR3 DNA follows: TGTGCCAGTAGCTTAGAAGGATGCGGGAAAGAGACCCAGTACTTA. It encodes CASSLEGCGKETQYL.

This clonotype has a single count. Sequence at one end of the junction differs from germline and may be a read error. The CDR3 sequence is CASSRTSGQLNYNEQSF. The CDR3 DNA sequence: TGTGCCAGTAGCCGGACTAGCGGACAACTAAACTACAATGAGCAGTCTTTC. This chain joins TRBV7-9 and TRBJ2-1; 10 bases are a match to TRBD2. Per the germline V gene, CDR1 is SEHNR and CDR2 is FQNEAQ (reference sequence). The length of the CDR3 is 17 residues.

This clonotype was seen just once. A junction boundary mismatches the germline segment, possibly from a read error. This rearrangement joins TRBV4-1 to TRBJ2-2, with 7 bases that match TRBD2. The CDR3 runs 18 residues. CDR1 MGHRA and CDR2 YSYEKL come from the germline V gene. CDR3 amino acids: CPSSQDPPLAANTGELFF. The CDR3, as DNA: TGCCCCAGCAGCCAAGACCCCCCCCTAGCGGCGAACACCGGGGAACTGTTTTTT.

On this clonotype: One junction end disagrees with the germline gene, perhaps due to a read error. The chain has TRBV6-1 and TRBJ2-1, with 11 nucleotides matching TRBD2. The CDR3 runs 15 residues. CDR1 and CDR2 (germline): MNHNS, SASEGT. The CDR3 region has the DNA TGTGCCAGCAGAGACATACTAGCGGGAGCCAATGAGCAATTCTTC. Translation gives CASRDILAGANEQFF.

J is TRBJ2-7 and V is TRBV6-2 or TRBV6-3, with D tentatively TRBD2 (6 bases). In germline, CDR1 is MNHEY, CDR2 SVGEGT. V dropped 11 bases and J dropped 4 bases, with 12 bases sitting between them. The CDR3 loop spans 11 amino acids. The CDR3 here is CAWSAGYEQYF. The CDR3 region has the DNA TGTGCCTGGTCGGCGGGATACGAGCAGTACTTC.